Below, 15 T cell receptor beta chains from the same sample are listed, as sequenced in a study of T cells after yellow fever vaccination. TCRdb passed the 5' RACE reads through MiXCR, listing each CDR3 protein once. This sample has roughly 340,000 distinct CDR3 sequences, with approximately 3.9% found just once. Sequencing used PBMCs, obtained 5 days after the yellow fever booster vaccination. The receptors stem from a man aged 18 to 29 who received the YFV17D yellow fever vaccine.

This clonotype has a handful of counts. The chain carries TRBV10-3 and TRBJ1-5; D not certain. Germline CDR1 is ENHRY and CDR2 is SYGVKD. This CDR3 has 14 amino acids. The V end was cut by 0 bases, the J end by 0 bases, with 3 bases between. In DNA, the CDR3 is TGTGCCATCAGTGAGTCTTCTAGCAATCAGCCCCAGCATTTT. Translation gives CAISESSSNQPQHF.

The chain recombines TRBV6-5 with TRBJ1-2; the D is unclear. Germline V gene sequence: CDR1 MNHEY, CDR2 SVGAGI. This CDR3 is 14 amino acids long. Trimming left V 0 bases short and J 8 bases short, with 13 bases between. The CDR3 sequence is CASSYSKGLGGYTF. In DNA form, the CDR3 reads TGTGCCAGCAGTTACTCAAAAGGACTTGGGGGCTACACCTTC.

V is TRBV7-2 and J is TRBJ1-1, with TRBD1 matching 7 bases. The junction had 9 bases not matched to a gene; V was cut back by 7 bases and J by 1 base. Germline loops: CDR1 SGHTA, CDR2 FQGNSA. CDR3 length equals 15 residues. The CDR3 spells CASNRQGPSNTEAFF. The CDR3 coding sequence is TGTGCCAGCAACCGACAGGGACCCTCGAACACTGAAGCTTTCTTT.

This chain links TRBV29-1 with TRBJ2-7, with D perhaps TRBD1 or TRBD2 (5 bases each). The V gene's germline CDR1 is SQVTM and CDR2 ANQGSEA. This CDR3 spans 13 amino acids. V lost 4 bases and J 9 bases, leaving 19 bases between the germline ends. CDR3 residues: CSVAGATKGTQYF. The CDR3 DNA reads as TGCAGCGTTGCCGGGGCCACGAAGGGTACGCAGTACTTC.

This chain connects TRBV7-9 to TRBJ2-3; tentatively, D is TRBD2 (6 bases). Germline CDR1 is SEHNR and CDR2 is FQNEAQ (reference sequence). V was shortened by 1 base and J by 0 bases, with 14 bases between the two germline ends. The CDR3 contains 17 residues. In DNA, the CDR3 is TGTGCCAGCAGCTTAGTTTCTCTAGCGCTTAGCACAGATACGCAGTATTTT. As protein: CASSLVSLALSTDTQYF.

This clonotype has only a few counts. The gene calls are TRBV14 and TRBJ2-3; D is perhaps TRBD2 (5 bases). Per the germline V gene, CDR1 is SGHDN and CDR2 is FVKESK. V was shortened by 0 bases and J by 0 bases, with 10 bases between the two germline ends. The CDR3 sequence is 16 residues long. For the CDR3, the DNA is TGTGCCAGCAGCCAAGATTTAGCGTGGAGCACAGATACGCAGTATTTT. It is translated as CASSQDLAWSTDTQYF.

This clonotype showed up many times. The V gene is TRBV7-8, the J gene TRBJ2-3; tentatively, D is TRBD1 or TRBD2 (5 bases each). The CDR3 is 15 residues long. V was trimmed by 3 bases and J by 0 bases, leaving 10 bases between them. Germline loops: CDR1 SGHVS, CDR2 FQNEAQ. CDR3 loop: CASSFGGASTDTQYF. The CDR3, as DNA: TGTGCCAGCAGCTTTGGGGGAGCTAGCACAGATACGCAGTATTTT.

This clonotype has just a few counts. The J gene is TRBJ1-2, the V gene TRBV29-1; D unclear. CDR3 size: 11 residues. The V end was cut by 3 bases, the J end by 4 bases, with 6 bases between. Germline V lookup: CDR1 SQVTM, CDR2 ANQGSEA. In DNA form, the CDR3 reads TGCAGCGTTGAGAACGGCTATGGCTACACCTTC. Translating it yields CSVENGYGYTF.

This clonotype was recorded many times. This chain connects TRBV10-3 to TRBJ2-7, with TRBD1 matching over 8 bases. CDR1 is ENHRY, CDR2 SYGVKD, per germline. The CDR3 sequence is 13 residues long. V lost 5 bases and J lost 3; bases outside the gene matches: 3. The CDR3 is CAISSGQGYEQYV. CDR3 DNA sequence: TGTGCCATCAGTTCTGGACAGGGCTACGAGCAGTACGTC.

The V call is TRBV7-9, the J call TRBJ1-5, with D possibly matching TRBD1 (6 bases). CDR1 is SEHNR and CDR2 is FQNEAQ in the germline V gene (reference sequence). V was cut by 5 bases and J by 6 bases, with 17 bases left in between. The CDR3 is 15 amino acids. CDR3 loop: CASSPSGGAGQPQHF. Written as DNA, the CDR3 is TGTGCCAGCAGCCCCTCGGGGGGCGCGGGTCAGCCCCAGCATTTT.

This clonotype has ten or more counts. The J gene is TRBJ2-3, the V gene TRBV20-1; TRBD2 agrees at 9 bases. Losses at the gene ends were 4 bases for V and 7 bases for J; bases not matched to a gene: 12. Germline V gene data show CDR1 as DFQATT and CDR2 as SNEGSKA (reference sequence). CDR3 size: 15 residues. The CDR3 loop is CSAKKGSAGGNTQYF. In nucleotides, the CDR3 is TGCAGTGCTAAAAAGGGTTCAGCGGGGGGAAATACGCAGTATTTT.

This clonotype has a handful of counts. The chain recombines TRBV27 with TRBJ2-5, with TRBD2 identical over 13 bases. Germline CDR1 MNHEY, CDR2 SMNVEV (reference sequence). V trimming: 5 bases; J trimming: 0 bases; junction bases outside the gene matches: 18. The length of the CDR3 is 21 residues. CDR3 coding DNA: TGTGCCAGCAGTCTTGCCAGGACTAGCGGGGGTCTGGGTTCGGACCAAGAGACCCAGTACTTC. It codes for CASSLARTSGGLGSDQETQYF.

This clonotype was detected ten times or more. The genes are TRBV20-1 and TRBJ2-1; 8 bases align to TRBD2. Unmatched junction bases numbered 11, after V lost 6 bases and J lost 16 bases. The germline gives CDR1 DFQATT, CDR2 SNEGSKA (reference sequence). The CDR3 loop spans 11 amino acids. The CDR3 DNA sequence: TGCAGTGCCCCATCGGGGCGGGGGGAATTCTTC. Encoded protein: CSAPSGRGEFF.

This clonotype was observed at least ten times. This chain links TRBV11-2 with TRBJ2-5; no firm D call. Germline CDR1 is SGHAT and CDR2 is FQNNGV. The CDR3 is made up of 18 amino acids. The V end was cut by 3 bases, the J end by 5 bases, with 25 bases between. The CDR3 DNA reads TGTGCCAGCAGCTTCGATAGGCAAGAGGTCCCGTCCTATGAGACCCAGTACTTC. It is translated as CASSFDRQEVPSYETQYF.

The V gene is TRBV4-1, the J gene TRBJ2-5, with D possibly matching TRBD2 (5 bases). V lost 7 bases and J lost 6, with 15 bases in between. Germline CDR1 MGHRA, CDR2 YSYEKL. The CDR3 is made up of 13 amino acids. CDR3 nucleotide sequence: TGCGCCAGCAAGGGTTCCCTAGCCCAGACCCAGTACTTC. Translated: CASKGSLAQTQYF.